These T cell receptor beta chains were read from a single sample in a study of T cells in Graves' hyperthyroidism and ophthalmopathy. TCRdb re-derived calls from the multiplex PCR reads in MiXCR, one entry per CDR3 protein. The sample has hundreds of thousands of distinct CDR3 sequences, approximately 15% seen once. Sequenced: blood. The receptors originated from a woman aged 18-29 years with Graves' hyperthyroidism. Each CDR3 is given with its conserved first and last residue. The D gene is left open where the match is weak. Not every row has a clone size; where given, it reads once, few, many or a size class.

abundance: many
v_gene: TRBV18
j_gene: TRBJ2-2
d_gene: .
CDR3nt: TGTGCCAGCTCACCTGACCTTCCCACCGGGGAGCTGTTTTTT
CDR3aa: CASSPDLPTGELFF

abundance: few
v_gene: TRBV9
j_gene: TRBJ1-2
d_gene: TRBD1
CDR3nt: TGTGCCAGCAGCTATACAGGGGGAGTCTATGGCTACACCTTC
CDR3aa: CASSYTGGVYGYTF

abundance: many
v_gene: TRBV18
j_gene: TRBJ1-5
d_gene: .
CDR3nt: TGTGCCAGCTCACCGCCCGGCGGAGTTGATCAGCCCCAGCATTTT
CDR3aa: CASSPPGGVDQPQHF

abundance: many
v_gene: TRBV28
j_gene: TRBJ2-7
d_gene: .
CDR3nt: TGTGCCAGCAGTCTACCTCAATACGAGCAGTACTTC
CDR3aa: CASSLPQYEQYF

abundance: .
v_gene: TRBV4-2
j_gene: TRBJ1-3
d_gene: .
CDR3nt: TGTGCCAGCAGCCCGCCGGCAGGGTATGGAAACACCATATATTTT
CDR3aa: CASSPPAGYGNTIYF

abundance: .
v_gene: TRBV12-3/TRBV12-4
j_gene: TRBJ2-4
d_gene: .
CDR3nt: TGTGCCAGCAGTTTATACTCAAAAGCCAAAAACATTCAGTACTTC
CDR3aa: CASSLYSKAKNIQYF

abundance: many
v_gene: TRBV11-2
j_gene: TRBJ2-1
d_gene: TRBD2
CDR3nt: TGTGCCAGCAGCTCACTAGCGATGGGTGGCAATGAGCAGTTCTTC
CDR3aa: CASSSLAMGGNEQFF

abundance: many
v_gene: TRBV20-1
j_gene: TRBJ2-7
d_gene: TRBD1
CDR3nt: TGCAGTGCTCCAATCGCGCCGGGACAGGGGGCCTACGAGCAGTACTTC
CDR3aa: CSAPIAPGQGAYEQYF

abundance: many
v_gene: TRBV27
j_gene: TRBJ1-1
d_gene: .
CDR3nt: TGTGCCAGCAGGGTGTTTGCGAACACTGAAGCTTTCTTT
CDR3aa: CASRVFANTEAFF

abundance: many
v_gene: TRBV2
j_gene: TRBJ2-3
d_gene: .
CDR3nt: TGTGCCAGCAGCCACGGAACCGCAGATACGCAGTATTTT
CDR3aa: CASSHGTADTQYF

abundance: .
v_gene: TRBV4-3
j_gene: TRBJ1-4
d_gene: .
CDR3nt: TGCGCCAGCAGCCAAGTGTTCTCGGGTGAAAAACTGTTTTTT
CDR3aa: CASSQVFSGEKLFF

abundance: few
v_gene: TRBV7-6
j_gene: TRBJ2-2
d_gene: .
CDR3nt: TGTGCCAGCAGCTTCCATGCGGGTAGTTACACCGGGGAGCTGTTTTTT
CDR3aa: CASSFHAGSYTGELFF

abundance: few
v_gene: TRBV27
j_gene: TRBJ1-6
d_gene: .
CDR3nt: TGTGCCACCTCCAGGGAGGTCTATAATTCACCCCTCCACTTT
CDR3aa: CATSREVYNSPLHF

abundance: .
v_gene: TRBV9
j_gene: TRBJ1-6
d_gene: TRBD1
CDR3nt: TGTGCCAGCAGCGCCCTGACAGGGAATAATTCACCCCTCCACTTT
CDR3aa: CASSALTGNNSPLHF

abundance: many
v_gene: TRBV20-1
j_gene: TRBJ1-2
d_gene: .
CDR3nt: TGCAGTGCTAGGTTCAGGGGACCATCCTCTAACTATGGCTACACCTTC
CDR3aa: CSARFRGPSSNYGYTF

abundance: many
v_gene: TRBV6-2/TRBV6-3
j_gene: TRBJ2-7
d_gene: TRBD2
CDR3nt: TGTGCCAGCAGTTACTCGATGACAGCGGGAGGATTTTACGAGCAGTACTTC
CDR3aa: CASSYSMTAGGFYEQYF

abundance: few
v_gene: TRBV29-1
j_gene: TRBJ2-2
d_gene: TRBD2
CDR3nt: TGCAGCGTCTTAGCGGGAGCCAACACCGGGGAGCTGTTTTTT
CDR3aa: CSVLAGANTGELFF

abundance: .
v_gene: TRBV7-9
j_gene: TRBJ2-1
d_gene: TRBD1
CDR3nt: TGTGCCAGCAGCCTATTCCCGGGACAGGGGGTACCTACGGATGAGCAGTTCTTC
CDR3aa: CASSLFPGQGVPTDEQFF

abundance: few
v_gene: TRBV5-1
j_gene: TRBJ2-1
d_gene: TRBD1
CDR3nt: TGCGCCAGCAGCTTAGGACAGGGTGTCTCCTACAATGAGCAGTTCTTC
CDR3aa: CASSLGQGVSYNEQFF

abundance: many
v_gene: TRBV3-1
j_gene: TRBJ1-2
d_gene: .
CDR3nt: TGTGCCAGCAGCCAAGGTTGGGGGACGGATGGCTACACCTTC
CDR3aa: CASSQGWGTDGYTF

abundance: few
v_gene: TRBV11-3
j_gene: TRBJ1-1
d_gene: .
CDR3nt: TGTGCCAGCAGAAGATTAACAGGGTTTGCTTTCTTT
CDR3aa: CASRRLTGFAFF

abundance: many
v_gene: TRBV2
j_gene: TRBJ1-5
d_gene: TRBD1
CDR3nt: TGTGCCAGCAGTGAACAGGGGGGGCCCCAGCATTTT
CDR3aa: CASSEQGGPQHF

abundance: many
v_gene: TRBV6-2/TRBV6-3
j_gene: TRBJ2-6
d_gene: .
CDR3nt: TGTGCCAGCAGTCCCCATGTCGGGTCTGGGGCCAACGTCCTGACTTTC
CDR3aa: CASSPHVGSGANVLTF

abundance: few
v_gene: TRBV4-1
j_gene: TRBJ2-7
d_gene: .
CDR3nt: TGCGCCAGCAGCCAAGAAGTTACGAGCTCCTACGAGCAGTACTTC
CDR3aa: CASSQEVTSSYEQYF

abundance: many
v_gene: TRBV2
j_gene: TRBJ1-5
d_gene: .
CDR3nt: TGTGCCAGCTGGGACACTAGCAATCAGCCCCAGCATTTT
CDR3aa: CASWDTSNQPQHF

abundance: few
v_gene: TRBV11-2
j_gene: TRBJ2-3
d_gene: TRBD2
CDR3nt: TGTGCCAGCAGCCCCAGCGGGAGTGATACAGATACGCAGTATTTT
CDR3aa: CASSPSGSDTDTQYF

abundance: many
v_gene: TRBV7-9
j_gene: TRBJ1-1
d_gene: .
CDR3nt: TGTGCCAGCAGCCGATCGGGGACCGTCATGAACACTGAAGCTTTCTTT
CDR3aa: CASSRSGTVMNTEAFF

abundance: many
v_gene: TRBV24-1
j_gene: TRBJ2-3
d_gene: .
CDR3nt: TGTGCCACCAGTGACAGAGGGACACCCAGTCTAGATACGCAGTATTTT
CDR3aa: CATSDRGTPSLDTQYF

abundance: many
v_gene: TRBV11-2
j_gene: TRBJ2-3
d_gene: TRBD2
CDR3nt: TGTGCCAGCAGCTCGGGGACTACGACGCATAGCGGGAGGTTCTCAGATACGCAGTATTTT
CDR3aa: CASSSGTTTHSGRFSDTQYF

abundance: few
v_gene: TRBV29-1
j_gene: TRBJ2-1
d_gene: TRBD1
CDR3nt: TGCAGCGCAGCCCGGGGGACAGGAGCCTACAATGAGCAGTTCTTC
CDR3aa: CSAARGTGAYNEQFF

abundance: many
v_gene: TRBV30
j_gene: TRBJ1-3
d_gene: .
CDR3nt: TGTGCCTGGACTTGGACTTTTAGCTCTGGAAACACCATATATTTT
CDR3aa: CAWTWTFSSGNTIYF

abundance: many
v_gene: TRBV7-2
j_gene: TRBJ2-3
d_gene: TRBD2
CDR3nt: TGTGCCAGCAGCTTGGGACTAGCGGGAGTTTTCACAGATACGCAGTATTTT
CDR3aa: CASSLGLAGVFTDTQYF

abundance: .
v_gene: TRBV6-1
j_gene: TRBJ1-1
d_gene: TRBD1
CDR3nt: TGTGCCAGCAGTGAATTCCCCTTTCACAGGGGCGAGGCCCCTACTGAAGCTTTCTTT
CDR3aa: CASSEFPFHRGEAPTEAFF

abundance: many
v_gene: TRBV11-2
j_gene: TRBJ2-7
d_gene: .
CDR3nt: TGTGCCAGCAGCCCTACGGGACGCCTCTCCTACGAGCAGTACTTC
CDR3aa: CASSPTGRLSYEQYF

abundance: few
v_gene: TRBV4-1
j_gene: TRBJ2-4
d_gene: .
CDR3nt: TGCGCCAGCAGCCAAGAAGCGACACGGCGAAACGACATTCAGTACTTC
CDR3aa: CASSQEATRRNDIQYF

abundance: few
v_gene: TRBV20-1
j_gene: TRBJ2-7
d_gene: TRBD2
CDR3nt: TGCAGTGCTTCATCAAAGCGGGGTACCTCCTACGAGCAGTACTTC
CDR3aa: CSASSKRGTSYEQYF

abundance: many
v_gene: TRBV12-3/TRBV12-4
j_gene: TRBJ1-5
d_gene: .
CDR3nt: TGTGCCAGCAGCTTACTAAGCAATCAGCCCCAGCATTTT
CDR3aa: CASSLLSNQPQHF

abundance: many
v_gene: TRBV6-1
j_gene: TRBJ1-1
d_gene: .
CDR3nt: TGTGCCAGCAGGAACAGCGACCTGAACACTGAAGCTTTCTTT
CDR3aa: CASRNSDLNTEAFF

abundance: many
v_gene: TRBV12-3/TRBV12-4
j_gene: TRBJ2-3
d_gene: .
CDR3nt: TGTGCCAGCAGCTTAGTGGGGACCTACACAGATACGCAGTATTTT
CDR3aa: CASSLVGTYTDTQYF

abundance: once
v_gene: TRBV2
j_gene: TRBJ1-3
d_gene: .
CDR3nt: TGTGCCAGCAGTGTTGAGGGCAACCCTGGAAACACCATATATTTT
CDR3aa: CASSVEGNPGNTIYF

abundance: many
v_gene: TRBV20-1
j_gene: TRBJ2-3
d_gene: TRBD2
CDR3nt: TGCAGTGCTAGGAGCTTTGGCGGGAGTGAAGTATGGCCTAGCACAGATACGCAGTATTTT
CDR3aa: CSARSFGGSEVWPSTDTQYF

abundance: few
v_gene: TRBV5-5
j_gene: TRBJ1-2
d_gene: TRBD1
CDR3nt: TGTGCCAGCAGCTTTCAACAGGGGGTAGTATATGGCTACACCTTC
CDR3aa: CASSFQQGVVYGYTF

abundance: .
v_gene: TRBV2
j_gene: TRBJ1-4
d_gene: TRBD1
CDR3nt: TGTGCCAGTTGGACAGGCCTTGACGGGGCAACTAATGAGAAACTGTTTTTT
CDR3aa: CASWTGLDGATNEKLFF

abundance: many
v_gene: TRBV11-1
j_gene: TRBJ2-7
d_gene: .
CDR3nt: TGTGCCAGCAGCGTCAGCTCCTACGAGCAGTACTTC
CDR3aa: CASSVSSYEQYF

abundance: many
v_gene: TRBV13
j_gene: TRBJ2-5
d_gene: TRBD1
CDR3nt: TGTGCCAGCAGCCCTGACAGGGAAGAGACCCAGTACTTC
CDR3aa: CASSPDREETQYF

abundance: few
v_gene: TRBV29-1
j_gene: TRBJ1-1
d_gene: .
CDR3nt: TGCAGCGTTGAAGCCTATTTCGGGAACACTGAAGCTTTCTTT
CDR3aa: CSVEAYFGNTEAFF

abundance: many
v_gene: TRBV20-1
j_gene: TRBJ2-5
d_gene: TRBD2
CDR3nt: TGCAGTGCTAGGGGGCTAGCGGGACAGCAAGAGACCCAGTACTTC
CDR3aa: CSARGLAGQQETQYF

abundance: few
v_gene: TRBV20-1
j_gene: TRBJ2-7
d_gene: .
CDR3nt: TGCAGTGTTACGACCGGGCGGGGTACCTACGAGCAGTACTTC
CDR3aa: CSVTTGRGTYEQYF

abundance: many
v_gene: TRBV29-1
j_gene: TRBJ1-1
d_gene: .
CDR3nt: TGCAGCGTTGAACGGGAGACGAACACTGAAGCTTTCTTT
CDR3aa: CSVERETNTEAFF

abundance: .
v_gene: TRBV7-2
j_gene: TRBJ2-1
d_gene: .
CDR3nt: TGTGCCAGCAGCTTGGGGGGAGTTCTTTCGATATATGAGCAGTTCTTC
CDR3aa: CASSLGGVLSIYEQFF

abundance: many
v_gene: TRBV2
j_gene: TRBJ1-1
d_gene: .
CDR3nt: TGTGCCAGCAGTGACTGGGGAGGTGTCACTGAAGCTTTCTTT
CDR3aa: CASSDWGGVTEAFF

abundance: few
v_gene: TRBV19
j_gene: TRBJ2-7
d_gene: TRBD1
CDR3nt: TGTGCCAGTTCCATAACAGGGGGCGTATCCTACGAGCAGTACTTC
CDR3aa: CASSITGGVSYEQYF

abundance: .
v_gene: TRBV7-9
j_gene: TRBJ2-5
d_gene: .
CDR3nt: TGTGCCAGCAGCTTAGTCTCGGTGACCGGGGTTAAAGAGACCCAGTACTTC
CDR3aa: CASSLVSVTGVKETQYF

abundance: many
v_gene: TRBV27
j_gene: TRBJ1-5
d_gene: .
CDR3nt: TGTGCCAGCAGTTACACATTTGATCAGCCCCAGCATTTT
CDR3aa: CASSYTFDQPQHF

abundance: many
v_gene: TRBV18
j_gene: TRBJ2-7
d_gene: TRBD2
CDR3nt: TGTGCCAGCTCACCATCGGGACTAAACGAGCAGTACTTC
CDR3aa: CASSPSGLNEQYF

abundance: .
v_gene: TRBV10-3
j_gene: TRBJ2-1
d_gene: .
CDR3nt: TGTGCCATCAGTGAGCCCGGAGCTTCCCCACACTACAATGAGCAGTTCTTC
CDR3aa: CAISEPGASPHYNEQFF